Listed below are T cell receptor beta chains from one sample, sequenced in a study of glioma-infiltrating T cells after dendritic cell vaccination. Using immunoSEQ multiplex PCR, the repertoire was profiled, and TCRdb retains in-frame clones only, with some absent. The sample consists of 93,000 or so clones, 79% of them appearing once. Sequencing was performed on blood, taken before dendritic cell vaccination. Receptors originate from a human donor with glioblastoma. CDR3s include the opening cysteine and the closing phenylalanine or tryptophan. A D gene is named only where the DNA matches it firmly. Rows may omit the clone size; those that give it use once, few, many or a size class.

.	TRBV11-3	.	TRBJ2-7	CASSLAGDGSYEQYF	TGTGCCAGCAGCTTAGCTGGAGATGGGTCCTACGAGCAGTACTTC
.	TRBV19	TRBD1	TRBJ1-1	CASRWGTGGITEAFF	TGTGCCAGCAGATGGGGAACAGGGGGTATCACTGAAGCTTTCTTT
.	TRBV18	.	TRBJ1-2	CASSPQDREGYTF	TGTGCCAGCTCACCACAAGATAGGGAGGGCTACACCTTC
once	TRBV6-5	TRBD1	TRBJ1-1	CASSNGGQVNTEAFF	TGTGCCAGCAGTAACGGAGGACAGGTGAACACTGAAGCTTTCTTT
.	TRBV7-7	.	TRBJ2-5	CASSRRRDTKTQYF	TGTGCTAGCAGTCGCCGACGGGACACTAAGACCCAGTACTTC
.	TRBV27	TRBD2	TRBJ2-2	CASTTLADTGELFF	TGTGCCAGCACCACCCTAGCGGACACCGGGGAGCTGTTTTTT
few	TRBV2	.	TRBJ2-7	CASSPGYEQYF	TGTGCCAGCAGTCCCGGGTACGAGCAGTACTTC
.	TRBV7-3	TRBD2	TRBJ2-2	CASSLGGSGANTGELFF	TGTGCCAGCAGCTTAGGGGGTAGCGGGGCGAACACCGGGGAGCTGTTTTTT
.	TRBV19	.	TRBJ1-2	CASNPNYGYTF	TGTGCCAGTAATCCGAACTATGGCTACACCTTC
.	TRBV9	TRBD1	TRBJ2-7	CASSVGDRRDSSSEQYF	TGTGCCAGCAGCGTAGGGGACCGAAGGGACAGCTCAAGCGAGCAGTACTTC
.	TRBV6-6	TRBD2	TRBJ2-7	CASSYSLAATSEQYF	TGTGCCAGCAGTTACTCGCTAGCGGCCACTAGCGAGCAGTACTTC
few	TRBV5-1	.	TRBJ2-7	CASSPRRDSYEQYF	TGCGCCAGCAGCCCCCGGCGGGACAGCTACGAGCAGTACTTC
.	TRBV5-1	TRBD2	TRBJ2-3	CASSFSFAGGSTDTQYF	TGCGCCAGCAGCTTCTCCTTCGCGGGAGGGAGCACAGATACGCAGTATTTT
few	TRBV6-5	TRBD2	TRBJ2-5	CASSKTSGDGTQYF	TGTGCCAGCAGTAAGACTAGCGGGGACGGGACCCAGTACTTC
.	TRBV30	.	TRBJ1-6	CAWRTGRGVSYNSPLHF	TGTGCCTGGAGGACGGGCAGGGGAGTATCCTATAATTCACCCCTCCACTTT
once	TRBV5-1	.	TRBJ1-3	CASSLGVGDLSGNTIYF	TGCGCCAGCAGCTTGGGGGTCGGGGATTTAAGTGGAAACACCATATATTTT
.	TRBV19	TRBD1	TRBJ1-1	CASSLGQGAVGTEAFF	TGTGCCAGTAGTCTCGGACAGGGGGCAGTGGGGACTGAAGCTTTCTTT
.	TRBV6-1	TRBD1	TRBJ1-1	CASSEFGDRAAFF	TGTGCCAGCAGTGAATTTGGGGACAGGGCAGCTTTCTTT
.	TRBV18	TRBD1	TRBJ1-1	CASSLGTGQGTEAFF	TGTGCCAGCTCACTCGGGACCGGACAGGGGACTGAAGCTTTCTTT
once	TRBV7-9	.	TRBJ2-6	CASSSRLIPQAGANVLTF	TGTGCCAGCAGCTCCCGACTAATCCCCCAAGCTGGGGCCAACGTCCTGACTTTC
few	TRBV12-5	TRBD1	TRBJ2-3	CASSLVVGVGQGVVDPDTQYF	TGTGCTAGTTCGCTCGTCGTAGGGGTCGGACAGGGGGTTGTTGATCCAGATACGCAGTATTTT
.	TRBV6-5	.	TRBJ1-2	CASSYSDRQGYGYTF	TGTGCCAGCAGTTACTCTGATCGGCAGGGCTATGGCTACACCTTC
.	TRBV5-1	TRBD1	TRBJ1-5	CASSLGQGGSNQPQHF	TGCGCCAGCAGCTTAGGACAGGGAGGTAGCAATCAGCCCCAGCATTTT
.	TRBV19	.	TRBJ2-7	CASSIDPDYEQYF	TGTGCCAGTAGTATAGATCCGGACTACGAGCAGTACTTC
.	TRBV7-9	.	TRBJ1-1	CASSLASGTPNTEAFF	TGTGCCAGCAGCTTAGCATCCGGGACACCGAACACTGAAGCTTTCTTT
.	TRBV7-9	TRBD2	TRBJ2-1	CASSLGLAGWNEQFF	TGTGCCAGCAGCTTGGGACTAGCGGGGTGGAATGAGCAGTTCTTC
few	TRBV5-1	.	TRBJ2-7	CASSLTNDYEQYF	TGCGCCAGCAGCCTGACTAATGACTACGAGCAGTACTTC
.	TRBV11-2	TRBD1	TRBJ1-2	CASSLLGGWNYGYTF	TGTGCCAGCAGCTTATTAGGGGGCTGGAACTATGGCTACACCTTC
.	TRBV6-6	TRBD1	TRBJ2-7	CASSTGDKTYEQYF	TGTGCCAGCAGTACAGGGGATAAAACCTACGAGCAGTACTTC
.	TRBV5-6	TRBD1	TRBJ1-4	CASSRGQGISVANEKLFF	TGTGCCAGCAGCAGAGGACAGGGGATTTCGGTGGCTAATGAAAAACTGTTTTTT
.	TRBV2	TRBD2	TRBJ2-3	CASSWTSPWGDTQYF	TGTGCCAGCAGTTGGACTAGCCCTTGGGGAGATACGCAGTATTTT
.	TRBV28	TRBD1	TRBJ1-2	CASRRPQGNGYTF	TGTGCCAGCAGGCGCCCACAGGGGAATGGCTACACCTTC
.	TRBV28	TRBD1	TRBJ1-2	CASSWGQERNYGYTF	TGTGCCAGCAGCTGGGGACAGGAGCGGAACTATGGCTACACCTTC
.	TRBV7-8	TRBD2	TRBJ2-3	CASSLDFLLAGGLTDTQYF	TGTGCCAGCAGCTTAGATTTCCTGTTAGCGGGGGGACTCACAGATACGCAGTATTTT
.	TRBV13	.	TRBJ2-1	CASSDTGTSNEQFF	TGTGCCAGCAGTGATACCGGGACAAGCAATGAGCAGTTCTTC
once	TRBV7-3	TRBD2	TRBJ2-1	CASSLSSSGPSNEQFF	TGTGCCAGCAGCTTAAGTTCTAGCGGGCCTAGTAATGAGCAGTTCTTC
.	TRBV7-6	TRBD1	TRBJ1-1	CASSLGNRGRSTEAFF	TGTGCCAGCAGCTTAGGAAACAGGGGGAGATCCACTGAAGCTTTCTTT
once	TRBV10-2	.	TRBJ1-2	CASSEGGNYYGYTF	TGCGCCAGCAGTGAGGGAGGTAACTACTATGGCTACACCTTC
once	TRBV27	.	TRBJ1-2	CASSSGQANYGYTF	TGTGCCAGCAGTTCCGGACAAGCTAACTATGGCTACACCTTC
.	TRBV7-3	.	TRBJ2-2	CASSSGDTGELFF	TGTGCCAGCAGCTCGGGGGACACCGGGGAGCTGTTTTTT
.	TRBV9	.	TRBJ1-2	CASSVDPGEGYGYTF	TGTGCCAGCAGCGTAGATCCGGGGGAGGGCTATGGCTACACCTTC
.	TRBV7-9	TRBD2	TRBJ2-1	CASSLASGSMYEQFF	TGTGCCAGCAGCTTAGCTAGCGGGAGTATGTATGAGCAGTTCTTC
once	TRBV7-8	TRBD2	TRBJ2-3	CASSLVGGGLSSSDTQYF	TGTGCCAGCAGCTTAGTAGGCGGGGGGCTGTCAAGTTCAGATACGCAGTATTTT
.	TRBV5-1	.	TRBJ2-3	CASSLALGPDTQYF	TGCGCCAGCAGCTTGGCGCTGGGCCCAGATACGCAGTATTTT
.	TRBV7-6	TRBD1	TRBJ2-1	CASSLGTGGLFQRESYNEQFF	TGTGCCAGCAGCTTGGGGACAGGGGGGCTCTTTCAGCGGGAGTCCTACAATGAGCAGTTCTTC
.	TRBV6-1	TRBD1	TRBJ1-1	CASSESGTGGFTEAFF	TGTGCCAGCAGTGAATCGGGGACAGGGGGCTTCACTGAAGCTTTCTTT
.	TRBV28	TRBD1	TRBJ1-5	CASIWTGGNQPQHF	TGTGCCAGCATCTGGACAGGGGGCAATCAGCCCCAGCATTTT
.	TRBV2	TRBD1	TRBJ1-1	CASRETGFTEAFF	TGTGCCAGCAGAGAGACAGGGTTCACTGAAGCTTTCTTT
.	TRBV4-1	TRBD1	TRBJ1-2	CASSPDRGAVNFLANGYTF	TGCGCCAGCAGCCCGGACAGGGGAGCCGTTAACTTCCTCGCTAATGGCTACACCTTC
.	TRBV5-4	.	TRBJ2-7	CASSLGGRGGLGEQYF	TGTGCCAGCAGCTTGGGGGGCAGGGGTGGGTTAGGCGAGCAGTACTTC
once	TRBV7-6	.	TRBJ1-1	CASSPQTGNTEAFF	TGTGCCAGCAGCCCCCAGACAGGGAACACTGAAGCTTTCTTT
few	TRBV19	.	TRBJ2-7	CASSIDSVSSYEQYF	TGTGCCAGTAGTATAGATTCGGTGAGCTCCTACGAGCAGTACTTC
.	TRBV11-3	TRBD1	TRBJ1-4	CASSPPDRALWTNEKLFF	TGTGCCAGCAGCCCTCCCGACAGGGCCCTTTGGACTAATGAAAAACTGTTTTTT